The clone carrying this T cell receptor beta chain counts as medium-sized. Trimming removed 7 bases from V and 1 base from J, with 14 bases in between. The CDR3 loop spans 14 amino acids. In germline, CDR1 is SQVTM, CDR2 ANQGSEA. This entry belongs to a study of T cells after yellow fever vaccination. Study-wide results and limits: Overall, a small share of clonotypes was seen in both CD4 and CD8 compartments.

5'RACE template switching produced TCR cDNA carrying a universal primer site and UMIs. TCRdb analysed the 5' RACE reads with MiXCR anew, one entry per CDR3 protein. The sample includes under 15,000 distinct CDR3 sequences, 6% to 9.5% seen only once; the top ten take 1.6%. The source is a man younger than 30 who received the YFV17D yellow fever vaccine. J is TRBJ2-1 and V is TRBV29-1; D may match TRBD1 or TRBD2 (5 bases each). The sample was PBMCs, either bulk or a sorted T-cell subset (CD4+, CD8+, memory, or dextramer-sorted; not recorded which), taken on the day of the yellow fever booster vaccination. CDR3 loop: CSGTGTPSYNEQFF. In DNA, the CDR3 is TGCAGCGGAACCGGGACCCCGTCCTACAATGAGCAGTTCTTC.